This T cell receptor (beta chain) was recovered during a study of T cell responses to AZD1222 COVID-19 vaccine. V was shortened by 5 bases and J by 2 bases, with 4 bases between the two germline ends. From germline, CDR1 is MNHEY and CDR2 SVGEGT. The CDR3 extends over 11 amino acids. TCRdb keeps only in-frame clones here, not all; method: immunoSEQ multiplex PCR. Among more than 140,000 clones listed, more than 70% were seen once. The study's findings and limits: Every sample of the repertoires postdated the peak T cell response. Seropositive status at baseline applied to only a handful of AZD1222 recipients. Clonal diversity was possibly underestimated; the donors were predominantly white British and more often female.

Points on this clone: Its matching antigen is unknown.

This receptor was identified in an adult in good health. This specimen was peripheral blood, taken on day 0 of AZD1222 vaccination. The chain has TRBV6-2 or TRBV6-3 and TRBJ2-7; D ambiguous. CDR3 sequence reads: CASSRAYEQYF. The CDR3 DNA reads TGTGCCAGCAGTAGGGCCTACGAGCAGTACTTC.